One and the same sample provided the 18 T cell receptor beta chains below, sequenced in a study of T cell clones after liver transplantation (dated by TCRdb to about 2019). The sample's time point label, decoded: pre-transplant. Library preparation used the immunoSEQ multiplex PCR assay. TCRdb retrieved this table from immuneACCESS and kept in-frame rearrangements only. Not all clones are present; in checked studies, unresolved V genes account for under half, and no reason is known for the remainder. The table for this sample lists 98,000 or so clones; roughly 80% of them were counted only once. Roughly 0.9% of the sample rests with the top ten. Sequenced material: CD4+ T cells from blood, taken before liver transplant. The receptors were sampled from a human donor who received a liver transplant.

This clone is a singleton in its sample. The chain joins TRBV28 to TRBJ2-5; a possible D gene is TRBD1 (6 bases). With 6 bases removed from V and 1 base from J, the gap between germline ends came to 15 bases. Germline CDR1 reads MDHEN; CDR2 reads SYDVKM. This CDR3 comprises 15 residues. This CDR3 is CASSHSQGFQETQYF. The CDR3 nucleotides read TGTGCCAGCAGCCATTCACAGGGTTTCCAAGAGACCCAGTACTTC.

For the CDR3, the DNA is TGTGCCAGCAGCTCCCGTCAGGGCTCGCCGCAGTTCTTC. Encoded protein: CASSSRQGSPQFF. This rearrangement joins TRBV7-8 to TRBJ2-1; perhaps TRBD1 as D (5 bases). Germline V gene sequence: CDR1 SGHVS, CDR2 FQNEAQ. This CDR3 has 13 amino acids. V was cut by 4 bases and J by 12 bases, with 16 bases left in between.

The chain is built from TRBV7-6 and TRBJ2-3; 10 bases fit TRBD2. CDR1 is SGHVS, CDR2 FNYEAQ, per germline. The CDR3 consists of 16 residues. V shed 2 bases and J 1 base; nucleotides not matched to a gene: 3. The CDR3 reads CASSLLLAGGTDTQYF. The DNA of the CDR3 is TGTGCCAGCAGCTTACTCCTAGCGGGGGGCACAGATACGCAGTATTTT.

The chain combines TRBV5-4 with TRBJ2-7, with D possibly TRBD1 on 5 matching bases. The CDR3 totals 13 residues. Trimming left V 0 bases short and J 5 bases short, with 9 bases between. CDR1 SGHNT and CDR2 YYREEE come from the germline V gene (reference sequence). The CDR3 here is CASSLGSRDEQYF. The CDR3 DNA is TGTGCCAGCAGCTTGGGGTCCAGGGACGAGCAGTACTTC.

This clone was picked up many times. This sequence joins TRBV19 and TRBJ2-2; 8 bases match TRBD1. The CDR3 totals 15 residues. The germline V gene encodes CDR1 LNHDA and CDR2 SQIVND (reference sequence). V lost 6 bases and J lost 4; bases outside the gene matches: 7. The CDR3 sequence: CASRAGGSGTGELFF. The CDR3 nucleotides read TGTGCCAGTAGGGCAGGGGGCAGCGGCACCGGGGAGCTGTTTTTT. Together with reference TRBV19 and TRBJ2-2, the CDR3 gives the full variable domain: DGGITQSPKYLFRKEGQNVTLSCEQNLNHDAMYWYRQDPGQGLRLIYYSQIVNDFQKGDIAEGYSVSREKKESFPLTVTSAQKNPTAFYLCASRAGGSGTGELFFGEGSRLTVL.

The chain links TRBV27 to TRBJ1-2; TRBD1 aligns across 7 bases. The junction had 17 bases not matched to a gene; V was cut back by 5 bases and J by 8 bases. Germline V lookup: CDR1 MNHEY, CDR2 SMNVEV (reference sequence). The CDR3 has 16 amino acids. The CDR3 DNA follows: TGTGCCAGCAGTCACGACAGGGACAACCTTAAATGGGGCTACACCTTC. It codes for CASSHDRDNLKWGYTF.

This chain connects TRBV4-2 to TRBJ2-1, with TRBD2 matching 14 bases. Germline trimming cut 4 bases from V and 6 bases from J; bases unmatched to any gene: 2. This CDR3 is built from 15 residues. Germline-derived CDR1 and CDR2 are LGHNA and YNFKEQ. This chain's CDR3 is CASSPGTSGSNEQFF. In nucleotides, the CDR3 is TGTGCCAGCAGCCCGGGGACTAGCGGGAGCAATGAGCAGTTCTTC.

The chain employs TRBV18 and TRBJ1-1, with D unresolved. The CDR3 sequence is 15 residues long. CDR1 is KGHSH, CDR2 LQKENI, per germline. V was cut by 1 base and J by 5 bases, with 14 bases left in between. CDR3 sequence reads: CASSPRRGGWTEAFF. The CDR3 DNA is TGTGCCAGCTCACCACGGCGCGGAGGGTGGACTGAAGCTTTCTTT.

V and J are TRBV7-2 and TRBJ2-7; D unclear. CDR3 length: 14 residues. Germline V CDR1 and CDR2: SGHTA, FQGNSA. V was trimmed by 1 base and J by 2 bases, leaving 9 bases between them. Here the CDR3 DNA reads TGTGCCAGCAGCTTAGGAGGCGGTCCCTACGAGCAGTACTTC. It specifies CASSLGGGPYEQYF.

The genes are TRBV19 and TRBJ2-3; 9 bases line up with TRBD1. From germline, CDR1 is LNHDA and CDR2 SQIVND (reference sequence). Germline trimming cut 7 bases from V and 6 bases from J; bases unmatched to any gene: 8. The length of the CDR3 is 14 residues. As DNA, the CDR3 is TGTGCCAGTACCCCCGACAGGGGGACGGATACGCAGTATTTT. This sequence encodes CASTPDRGTDTQYF.

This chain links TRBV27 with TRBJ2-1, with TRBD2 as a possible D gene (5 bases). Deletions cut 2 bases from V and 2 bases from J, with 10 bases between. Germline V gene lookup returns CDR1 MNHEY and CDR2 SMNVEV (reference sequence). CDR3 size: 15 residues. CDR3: CASSLESGPYNEQFF. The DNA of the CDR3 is TGTGCCAGCAGTTTAGAAAGCGGCCCCTACAATGAGCAGTTCTTC.

The CDR3 loop is CASTRTALGGNTIYF. For the CDR3, the DNA is TGTGCCAGCACTCGGACAGCTCTGGGAGGAAACACCATATATTTT. The chain uses TRBV27 and TRBJ1-3, with a tentative D call TRBD1 (6 bases). In germline, CDR1 is MNHEY, CDR2 SMNVEV (reference sequence). The CDR3 extends over 15 amino acids. The V and J ends lost 7 bases and 4 bases respectively, with 17 bases between them.

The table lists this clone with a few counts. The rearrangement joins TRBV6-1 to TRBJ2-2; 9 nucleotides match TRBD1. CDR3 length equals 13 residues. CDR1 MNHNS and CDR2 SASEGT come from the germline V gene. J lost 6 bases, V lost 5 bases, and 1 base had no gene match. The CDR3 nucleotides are TGTGCCAGCAGTAGACAGGGGGCCGGGGAGCTGTTTTTT. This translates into CASSRQGAGELFF.

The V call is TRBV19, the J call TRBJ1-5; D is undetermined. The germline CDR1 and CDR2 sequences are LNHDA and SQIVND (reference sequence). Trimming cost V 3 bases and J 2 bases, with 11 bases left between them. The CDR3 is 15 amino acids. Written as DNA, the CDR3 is TGTGCCAGTAGTATTCACCAGAGTGGCAATCAGCCCCAGCATTTT. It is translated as CASSIHQSGNQPQHF.

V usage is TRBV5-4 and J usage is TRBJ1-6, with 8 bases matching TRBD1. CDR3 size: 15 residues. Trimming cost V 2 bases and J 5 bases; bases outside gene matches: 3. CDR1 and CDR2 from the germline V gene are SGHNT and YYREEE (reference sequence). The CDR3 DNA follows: TGTGCCAGCAGCTTCTTGGACAGGGATAATTCACCCCTCCACTTT. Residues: CASSFLDRDNSPLHF.

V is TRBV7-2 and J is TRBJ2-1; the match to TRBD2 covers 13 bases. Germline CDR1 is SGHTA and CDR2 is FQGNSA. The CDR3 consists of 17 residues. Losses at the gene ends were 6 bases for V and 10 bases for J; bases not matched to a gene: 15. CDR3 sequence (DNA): TGTGCCAGCAGACCGCCGGCCGGGACTAGCGGGATGGGGGAGCAGTTCTTC. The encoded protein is CASRPPAGTSGMGEQFF.

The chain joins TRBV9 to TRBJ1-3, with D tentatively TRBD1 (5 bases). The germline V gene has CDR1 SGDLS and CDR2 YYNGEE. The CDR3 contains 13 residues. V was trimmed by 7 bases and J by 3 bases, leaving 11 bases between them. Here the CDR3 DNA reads TGTGCCAGCCGGGGGAGCGGTGGAAACACCATATATTTT. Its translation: CASRGSGGNTIYF. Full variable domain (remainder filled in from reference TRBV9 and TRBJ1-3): DSGVTQTPKHLITATGQRVTLRCSPRSGDLSVYWYQQSLDQGLQFLIQYYNGEERAKGNILERFSAQQFPDLHSELNLSSLELGDSALYFCASRGSGGNTIYFGEGSWLTVV.

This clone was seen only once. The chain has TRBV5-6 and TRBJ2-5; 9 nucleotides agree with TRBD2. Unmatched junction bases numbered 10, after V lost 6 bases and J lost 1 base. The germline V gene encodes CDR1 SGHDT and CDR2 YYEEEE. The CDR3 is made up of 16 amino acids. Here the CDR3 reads CASTTDQRGVQETQYF. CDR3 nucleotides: TGTGCCAGCACCACTGACCAGCGGGGGGTCCAAGAGACCCAGTACTTC.